Shown below are 13 T cell receptor beta chains from a single sample sequenced in a study of T cell responses to AZD1222 COVID-19 vaccine. Only in-frame clones appear in the TCRdb table, and some are missing; sequencing was by immunoSEQ multiplex PCR. The repertoire consists of fewer than 120,000 clones, with 81% occurring once and the leading ten covering 3.5% to 5.5%. Sample: peripheral blood, taken on day 0 of AZD1222 vaccination. These receptors originate from an adult in good health.

The chain has TRBV29-1 and TRBJ2-1, with 11 bases that match TRBD1. V dropped 7 bases and J dropped 7; count of bases not matched to a gene: 6. Germline lookup yields CDR1 SQVTM and CDR2 ANQGSEA. The CDR3 consists of 13 residues. The DNA for the CDR3 is TGCAGCGGGACCGGGACAGGGGGAAATGAGCAGTTCTTC. Its protein product is CSGTGTGGNEQFF.

The rearrangement uses TRBV7-2 and TRBJ2-2, with 10 bases matching TRBD2. V was clipped by 2 bases and J by 5 bases; unmatched bases: 5. The CDR3 is 16 residues long. The germline V gene encodes CDR1 SGHTA and CDR2 FQGNSA. The CDR3 sequence is CASSLTSGGATGELFF. The CDR3 DNA is TGTGCCAGCAGCTTAACCAGCGGGGGGGCGACCGGGGAGCTGTTTTTT.

J is TRBJ2-7 and V is TRBV28; the D is unclear. This CDR3 region has 15 residues. Trimming removed 3 bases at V and 0 bases at J, with 12 bases between. Germline V lookup: CDR1 MDHEN, CDR2 SYDVKM. The CDR3 DNA reads TGTGCCAGCAGTTTCGGTGGCCTCAGCTCCTACGAGCAGTACTTC. Translation gives CASSFGGLSSYEQYF.

This rearrangement joins TRBV5-1 to TRBJ1-2; 8 nucleotides align to TRBD1. Germline V gene data show CDR1 as SGHRS and CDR2 as YFSETQ. J gave up 4 bases and V 0 bases, and 8 bases lay outside the gene matches. The CDR3 loop spans 16 amino acids. The chain's CDR3 is CASSLAPGGASYGYTF. CDR3 sequence (DNA): TGCGCCAGCAGCTTGGCCCCAGGGGGCGCTTCCTATGGCTACACCTTC.

This chain links TRBV7-2 with TRBJ1-3; 7 bases line up with TRBD1. Losses at the gene ends were 5 bases for V and 4 bases for J; bases not matched to a gene: 8. From germline, CDR1 is SGHTA and CDR2 FQGNSA. The CDR3 is made up of 15 amino acids. As DNA, the CDR3 is TGTGCCAGCAGCATCTCGACAGGGAGGGGAAACACCATATATTTT. It codes for CASSISTGRGNTIYF.

The rearrangement uses TRBV7-2 and TRBJ2-3; 10 nucleotides line up with TRBD2. The CDR3 is 16 amino acids. From germline, CDR1 is SGHTA and CDR2 FQGNSA. Trimming cost V 5 bases and J 5 bases; bases outside gene matches: 10. CDR3 residues: CASSGHSGGAIDTQYF. In DNA, the CDR3 is TGTGCCAGCAGCGGGCACAGCGGGGGGGCCATAGATACGCAGTATTTT.

There are a few counts of this clone. The rearrangement joins TRBV2 to TRBJ2-7; D ambiguous. The germline V gene has CDR1 SNHLY and CDR2 FYNNEI. V gave up 5 bases and J gave up 2 bases, with 13 bases separating them. This CDR3 has 14 residues. CDR3 loop: CASSPDWEPYEQYF. The DNA of the CDR3 is TGTGCCAGCAGTCCAGACTGGGAACCCTACGAGCAGTACTTC. Combining the CDR3 with reference TRBV2 and TRBJ2-7 gives the whole variable domain EPEVTQTPSHQVTQMGQEVILRCVPISNHLYFYWYRQILGQKVEFLVSFYNNEISEKSEIFDDQFSVERPDGSNFTLKIRSTKLEDSAMYFCASSPDWEPYEQYFGPGTRLTVT.

The chain combines TRBV28 with TRBJ1-2; a possible D gene is TRBD1 (5 bases). Per the germline V gene, CDR1 is MDHEN and CDR2 is SYDVKM. V was pared by 0 bases and J by 7 bases, with 12 bases between. The CDR3 sequence is 14 residues long. DNA of the CDR3: TGTGCCAGCAGTTTATGGCCCGGAAGGGGTGGCTACACCTTC. This translates into CASSLWPGRGGYTF.

The J gene is TRBJ2-5, the V gene TRBV7-2; TRBD2 agrees at 7 bases. Germline V gives CDR1 SGHTA, CDR2 FQGNSA. V lost 6 bases, J lost 5 bases, and 12 bases stayed unmatched. This CDR3 spans 15 amino acids. This CDR3 reads CASSKRGDPPETQYF. CDR3 in DNA: TGTGCCAGCAGTAAACGGGGGGACCCGCCGGAGACCCAGTACTTC.

The chain uses TRBV6-6 and TRBJ1-5, with D tentatively TRBD1 (6 bases). This CDR3 has 14 residues. Germline V gene lookup returns CDR1 MNHNY and CDR2 SVGAGI (reference sequence). V dropped 6 bases and J dropped 0 bases, with 9 bases sitting between them. CDR3 protein: CASRADSSNQPQHF. CDR3 coding DNA: TGTGCCAGCAGAGCGGACAGTAGCAATCAGCCCCAGCATTTT.

The chain combines TRBV9 with TRBJ2-5; D is undetermined. Germline V CDR1 and CDR2: SGDLS, YYNGEE. The ends were cut back, 0 bases at V and 5 bases at J, with 14 bases in the middle. The CDR3 spans 15 residues. As DNA, the CDR3 is TGTGCCAGCAGCGTAGCTACAAGGGTTCGGGAGACCCAGTACTTC. This gives the protein CASSVATRVRETQYF.

The gene calls are TRBV19 and TRBJ2-1; 15 bases are shared with TRBD2. Germline CDR1 reads LNHDA; CDR2 reads SQIVND (reference sequence). This CDR3 has 18 residues. V was pared by 2 bases and J by 6 bases, with 8 bases of the junction left unmatched. The CDR3 coding sequence is TGTGCCAGTAGTATACTCGGACTAGCGGGAGGGCCCGTCAATGAGCAGTTCTTC. It codes for CASSILGLAGGPVNEQFF.

The chain uses TRBV7-9 and TRBJ2-5, with TRBD2 matching 11 bases. With 5 bases clipped from V and 4 bases from J, the junction kept 9 bases outside the gene matches. The CDR3 is 16 residues long. Germline loops: CDR1 SEHNR, CDR2 FQNEAQ (reference sequence). The CDR3 nucleotides are TGTGCCAGCAGCCAGAAACTAGCGGGAGTCTCAGAGACCCAGTACTTC. It is translated as CASSQKLAGVSETQYF.